Reported below is one T cell receptor (beta chain). Its recognized antigen is unknown. Base qualities are not at hand, and no much larger clone is one base apart. Each donor gave one peripheral blood draw, approximately 100 mL on average, collected into heparinised tubes. A BD FACSAria II and a panel including CD45RO, CCR7, CD25, CD127, CD95 and CD27 were used to sort naive, central memory, regulatory and stem cell-like memory CD4+ T cells. Purity was above 95% for every sorted population. PBMCs were separated immediately by Lymphoprep density gradient centrifugation and were stained directly, without being cultured. So that batch effects would be minimized, each experiment stained and sorted samples in pairs, pairing one healthy donor with one patient. V lost 5 bases and J lost 7 bases, and the count of bases not matched to a germline gene is 14. CDR1 and CDR2 (SGHTA, FQGTGA) derive from the germline V gene. Including the terminal cysteine and phenylalanine, the CDR3 comprises 17 residues. Only CDR3 DNA is held: 51 bases, read in frame from base 1.

The entire isolated RNA was reverse transcribed using the High Capacity cDNA Reverse Transcription Kit, and thus expressed TCRB transcripts were sequenced. Deep immunoSEQ sequencing was performed on naive, central memory and regulatory T cell samples, with an average of about 3.57 million total reads per sample. Sorted cells were lysed in RLT buffer and RNA was extracted with DNase-treated RNeasy Micro or Mini kits, depending on cell number. To prevent cross-contamination, each cell subset was processed individually, whereas patient and healthy donor samples were processed jointly. The immunoSEQ multiplex PCR was used to amplify TCRB sequences from cDNA, yielding 87-bp fragments that span the CDR3 region. The amplicons were sequenced using the Illumina HiSeq platform. On the study's bioinformatics: Synthetic template baselines were used to correct PCR bias computationally, reads within Hamming distance 2 were collapsed together, and singletons that could not be merged were discarded. Reads were aligned against IMGT to assign V, D and J genes, CDR3 length and insertions or deletions at six rearrangement sites. Clonotype counts were normalized to sorted cell number within each subset before computing true diversity and Gini coefficients with the tcR R package. The overlap coefficient, calculated on TCRB nucleotide sequences, was used to quantify repertoire sharing. Out-of-frame TCRB sequences from naive cells were analyzed as a proxy for the pre-selection repertoire. TCRdb holds this immuneACCESS table with in-frame rearrangements only. Some clones are missing; in checked studies, unresolved V genes explain under half, and the rest has no known cause. Clonal size and the V and J genes are those of that table, whereas D and trimming came from the DNA. Within this sample are 350,000 to 400,000 clones, with approximately 12% of them counted one time only. 0.0095% to 0.012% of the sample comes from the top ten.

These data come from a study of beta chain features in type 1 diabetes listed by TCRdb under 2018. Study-level background: Mean age, gender distribution, total cell number and subset yield did not differ between patients and healthy donors. A total of roughly 100 million sorted cells were examined across all samples, and the number of cells per subset was strongly correlated with RNA yield. In the study, recently diagnosed type 1 diabetes patients and matched healthy donors were compared on the TCRB repertoires of their sorted circulating CD4+ T cell subsets. Naive and central memory subsets were obtained from all 30 or so donors, but regulatory and stem cell-like memory subsets were isolated from only 8 patients and roughly eight healthy donors. What the research found in general, with its limitations: Only small numbers of individuals were included in the HLA sub-analyses, which left unresolved whether HLA type had any influence on TCRB rearrangement. Because cDNA was sequenced instead of genomic DNA, activated cells with high expression could be over-represented, although the groups did not differ in activation or CD3 levels. PCR might favor shorter templates, but patient and control samples were amplified and corrected together, so any skew would affect both groups equally. Patients with type 1 diabetes made fewer insertions and deleted more nucleotides at VDJ recombination sites, implying thymic rearrangement abnormalities. In all four CD4+ subsets, TCRB CDR3 length was moderately but significantly shorter in type 1 diabetes patients. Naive, central memory and regulatory TCRB repertoires appeared to be more similar among patients than among healthy donors.

The chain couples TRBV7-3 to TRBJ2-2; 9 junctional bases match TRBD2. The sequenced material came from naive CD4+ T cells from blood. The sample's cell subset or site label, decoded: true naive CD4+ T cells. This receptor was obtained from a woman between 18 and 29 years old with type 1 diabetes. The DNA reads TGTGCCAGCAGCCTGGTCGCTAGCGGGGTGAATGTCGGGGAGCTGTTTTTT. It specifies CASSLVASGVNVGELFF.